The present T cell receptor (beta chain) was sequenced within a study of CD4+ T cells in melanoma. Study outcomes and limitations: CD8+ T cell, macrophage and B cell function reportedly correlated with neoantigen-specific CD4+ T cells. Diverse differentiation states were reported for melanoma neoantigen-specific CD4+ T cells.

The CDR3 has 15 amino acids. After removal of 0 bases from V and 1 base from J, the junction contained 0 bases not matched to a gene. CDR1 is SGDLS, CDR2 YYNGEE, per germline. Libraries were prepared by immunoSEQ multiplex PCR; TCRdb keeps only in-frame clonotypes and omits some of them. Altogether over 130,000 clones are present, 85% to 95% being singletons, with the ten largest covering approximately 1.5%. On this clone: Its antigen is unknown. Other DNA sequences in the sample encode the same CDR3.

The chain is built from TRBV9 and TRBJ2-1; TRBD2 aligns across 8 bases. The sequence was collected from a human donor with melanoma. The CDR3 bases are TGTGCCAGCAGCGTAGCGGGGGGGTCCTACAATGAGCAGTTCTTC. Its protein is CASSVAGGSYNEQFF.